The 2 T cell receptor beta chains below were found in one sample sequenced in a study of blood T cell repertoires in COVID-19. Assay: immunoSEQ multiplex PCR; the TCRdb copy retains only in-frame clones and omits some. Of 220,000 or so clones listed, approximately 80% were seen once; the top ten hold 5.1%. The source material was peripheral blood. Every receptor here comes from a woman in her sixties who had recovered from COVID-19.

This clone was counted a few times. This chain links TRBV6-4 with TRBJ2-7; D possibly corresponds to TRBD2 (5 bases). Looked up from germline, CDR1 is MRHNA and CDR2 is SNTAGT. The V end lost 8 bases, the J end lost 0 bases, and 11 bases lay between the germline ends. The CDR3 has 13 residues. The CDR3 sequence: CASGSGSSYEQYF. DNA for the CDR3: TGTGCCAGCGGCTCGGGGTCCTCCTACGAGCAGTACTTC.

The chain recombines TRBV11-2 with TRBJ1-1; TRBD1 aligns across 8 bases. V was pared by 5 bases and J by 1 base, with 9 bases of the junction left unmatched. Germline V gene data show CDR1 as SGHAT and CDR2 as FQNNGV. This CDR3 region has 16 residues. CDR3 sequence: CASSPIGQGANTEAFF. In nucleotides, the CDR3 is TGTGCCAGCAGCCCCATAGGACAGGGCGCGAACACTGAAGCTTTCTTT.